This TCR beta chain was obtained from a study of blood T cell repertoires in COVID-19. Study overall: COVID-19 samples, acute and convalescent, were from the United States, Italy and Spain. In each case, the material was cDNA or gDNA derived from T cells, B-cell-depleted T cells, or PBMCs.

This clone has only one observation. Assay: immunoSEQ multiplex PCR; the TCRdb copy retains only in-frame clones and omits some. The sample holds under 300,000 clones, 80% to 90% seen once. The length of the CDR3 is 12 residues. Germline V gene lookup returns CDR1 SQVTM and CDR2 ANQGSEA. The V end lost 7 bases, the J end lost 2 bases, and 9 bases lay between the germline ends. The material sequenced was peripheral blood. V and J are TRBV29-1 and TRBJ1-5; D is unclear. The clonotype was recovered from a woman in her 70s with acute or convalescent COVID-19. The CDR3 DNA follows: TGCAGCGGGAGAAACGGCAATCAGCCCCAGCATTTT. Its translation: CSGRNGNQPQHF.